This TCR beta chain was sequenced during a study of resident and recirculating memory T cells in vitiligo. Across the study: No cells were sorted; samples were homogenized just before genomic DNA extraction.

Patients had to be free of confetti depigmentation, indicating active vitiligo. Patients who had received treatment within the previous three months were excluded. Produced via immunoSEQ multiplex PCR; TCRdb's table is partial and in-frame only. Of tens of thousands of clones in the sample, about 91% were seen once. The sequenced sample was blood. The receptor was derived from a male donor with vitiligo.

The CDR3 DNA follows: TGCGCCAGCAGCCAAGATCTCGACAGGGCAAGGGAGCAGTACTTC. It codes for CASSQDLDRAREQYF. The rearrangement links TRBV4-1 to TRBJ2-7; 7 bases map to TRBD1. There are 15 residues in the CDR3. The germline V gene has CDR1 MGHRA and CDR2 YSYEKL. V lost 0 bases and J lost 7; bases outside the gene matches: 9.